This TCR beta chain was captured in a study of cytomegalovirus exposure and HLA in healthy donors. Study-wide results and caveats: It was taken for granted in presence/absence analyses that sequencing depth across donors was roughly uniform. The classifier reportedly diagnosed cytomegalovirus status with high specificity and sensitivity.

Looked up from germline, CDR1 is SGHTA and CDR2 is FQGNSA. This CDR3 is 15 amino acids long. Trimming removed 4 bases from V and 3 bases from J; junction bases left unmatched: 5. In the case of this clone: Its specificity is not known.

Healthy bone marrow donors formed the donor group. The PCR employed 60 Vbeta primers together with 13 Jbeta primers. TCRdb's table, derived via immunoSEQ multiplex PCR, lists solely in-frame clones and lacks some. Among 100,000 to 150,000 clones listed, 80% were seen once. The chain recombines TRBV7-2 with TRBJ1-1, with 10 bases matching TRBD1. The specimen sequenced was PBMCs. The source of this sequence is a woman in her 40s in good health and CMV-seronegative. The CDR3: CASSWTGGWDTEAFF. In nucleotides, the CDR3 is TGTGCCAGCAGCTGGACAGGGGGATGGGACACTGAAGCTTTCTTT.